The clone carrying this T cell receptor (beta chain) was counted only a few times. What it binds is not known. Other DNA sequences in the same sample also yield this CDR3. The entry originates in a study of PD-1 blockade in classical Hodgkin lymphoma. Time point indicated: cycle 4 day 1 (C4D1), after around six weeks of nivolumab. Patients all relapsed after autologous stem cell transplantation, and there was variation in brentuximab vedotin exposure. This CDR3 has 13 amino acids. The V gene's germline CDR1 is GTSNPN and CDR2 SVGIG (reference sequence). V lost 2 bases, J lost 0 bases, and 5 bases lay in between. Study-wide results and caveats: Nivolumab starters within 1 year of ASCT were excluded.

Clones were sequenced by immunoSEQ multiplex PCR, and TCRdb holds only the in-frame ones, with some missing. Of tens of thousands of clones in the sample, around two thirds were seen once. The J gene is TRBJ1-5, the V gene TRBV30; D not certain. The specimen comprised peripheral blood mononuclear cells (PBMCs), sampled before the fourth cycle of nivolumab. This clonotype originated in a human donor with classical Hodgkin lymphoma. The CDR3 reads CAWSLDSNQPQHF. CDR3 DNA sequence: TGTGCCTGGAGTCTGGATAGCAATCAGCCCCAGCATTTT.